Listed here are 23 T cell receptor beta chains from one sample, sequenced in a study of cytomegalovirus exposure and HLA in healthy donors. PCR used 60 Vbeta primers and 13 Jbeta primers. The assay was immunoSEQ multiplex PCR, and TCRdb's table has in-frame clones only and misses some. This sample carries some 50,000 clones, 70% to 85% of them seen once, and the ten largest clones take under 25%. The sample consisted of PBMCs. These receptor sequences come from a woman between 45 and 65 years old in good health and CMV-seropositive.

The chain carries TRBV18 and TRBJ1-2, with TRBD1 matching over 9 bases. Trimming took 6 bases from V and 3 from J; bases not matched to a gene: 8. CDR1 KGHSH and CDR2 LQKENI come from the germline V gene. The CDR3 sequence is 15 residues long. Here the CDR3 reads CASSPRTGEDYGYTF. CDR3 nucleotides: TGTGCCAGCTCGCCCCGGACAGGGGAAGACTATGGCTACACCTTC.

The V gene is TRBV21-1, the J gene TRBJ2-5; the table's D gene call, TRBD1, was not cross checked with the DNA. TRBV21-1 is flagged as a pseudogene. There are 14 residues in the CDR3. CDR3 in DNA: TGTGCCAGCAGCCCTGCGGACAGGGAAGAGACCCAGTACTTC. Translated, it gives CASSPADREETQYF.

CDR3 protein: CASSFQTGGDTGELFF. The CDR3 DNA reads TGTGCCAGCAGCTTTCAGACAGGGGGGGACACCGGGGAGCTGTTTTTT. The chain couples TRBV7-9 to TRBJ2-2, with TRBD1 matching 9 bases. Trimming at V came to 3 bases and at J to 3 bases, leaving 5 bases not matched to a gene. Germline CDR1 and CDR2: SEHNR and FQNEAQ (reference sequence). The CDR3 spans 16 residues.

The chain links TRBV2 to TRBJ2-1, with a weak D call TRBD1 (6 bases). V was cut by 1 base and J by 9 bases, with 16 bases left in between. The CDR3 consists of 15 residues. The V gene's germline CDR1 is SNHLY and CDR2 FYNNEI. This CDR3 reads CASSEGDMGRGEQFF. The CDR3 nucleotides read TGTGCCAGCAGTGAAGGGGACATGGGACGAGGTGAGCAGTTCTTC.

This chain links TRBV7-9 with TRBJ2-1; 7 bases are a match to TRBD2. The CDR3 runs to 14 residues. V was pared by 3 bases and J by 2 bases, with 1 base of the junction left unmatched. CDR1 and CDR2 (germline): SEHNR, FQNEAQ (reference sequence). The CDR3 protein is CASSLGGTYNEQFF. CDR3 nucleotides: TGTGCCAGCAGCTTGGGGGGGACCTACAATGAGCAGTTCTTC.

The chain is built from TRBV5-1 and TRBJ2-3; TRBD1 is a possible D gene (5 bases). V lost 3 bases and J 4 bases, leaving 12 bases between the germline ends. Germline loops: CDR1 SGHRS, CDR2 YFSETQ. The CDR3 length is 14 residues. The CDR3 region is CASSSRGAPDTQYF. In DNA form, the CDR3 reads TGCGCCAGCAGCTCAAGGGGTGCCCCAGATACGCAGTATTTT. The variable domain in full, completed from reference TRBV5-1 and TRBJ2-3, reads KAGVTQTPRYLIKTRGQQVTLSCSPISGHRSVSWYQQTPGQGLQFLFEYFSETQRNKGNFPGRFSGRQFSNSRSEMNVSTLELGDSALYLCASSSRGAPDTQYFGPGTRLTVL.

The rearrangement links TRBV7-9 to TRBJ1-2, with 9 bases that match TRBD1. The J segment lost 5 bases and the V segment lost 5 bases, leaving 3 bases of the junction unmatched. Germline CDR1 is SEHNR and CDR2 is FQNEAQ (reference sequence). The CDR3 covers 13 residues. The CDR3 DNA reads TGTGCCAGCAGCGAGGGACAGGGTTATGGCTACACCTTC. Amino acids: CASSEGQGYGYTF. Full variable domain (missing parts from reference TRBV7-9 and TRBJ1-2): DTGVSQNPRHKITKRGQNVTFRCDPISEHNRLYWYRQTLGQGPEFLTYFQNEAQLEKSRLLSDRFSAERPKGSFSTLEIQRTEQGDSAMYLCASSEGQGYGYTFGSGTRLTVV.

The J gene is TRBJ1-4, the V gene TRBV7-2, with TRBD1 as a possible D gene (5 bases). This CDR3 is built from 13 residues. Trimming pared 5 bases from V and 13 bases from J, leaving 17 bases between. Germline V gene data show CDR1 as SGHTA and CDR2 as FQGNSA. CDR3 bases: TGTGCCAGCAGCAGGGGTGGCGGGGAGACACTGTTTTTT. As protein: CASSRGGGETLFF.

The chain links TRBV6-4 to TRBJ1-1, with no clear D. The CDR3 runs 14 residues. CDR1 and CDR2 from the germline V gene are MRHNA and SNTAGT. Trimming cost V 0 bases and J 6 bases, with 11 bases left between them. The CDR3 DNA reads TGTGCCAGCAGTGACTCGAGCCCGGGGTCTGAAGCTTTCTTT. Protein product: CASSDSSPGSEAFF.

The gene calls are TRBV7-9 and TRBJ1-2, with 7 bases lining up with TRBD1. Trimming at V came to 1 base and at J to 4 bases, leaving 3 bases not matched to a gene. Looked up from germline, CDR1 is SEHNR and CDR2 is FQNEAQ (reference sequence). CDR3 length: 14 amino acids. The CDR3 bases are TGTGCCAGCAGCTTAGTTACAGGGGCCTATGGCTACACCTTC. It specifies CASSLVTGAYGYTF. The variable domain in full, completed from reference TRBV7-9 and TRBJ1-2, reads DTGVSQNPRHKITKRGQNVTFRCDPISEHNRLYWYRQTLGQGPEFLTYFQNEAQLEKSRLLSDRFSAERPKGSFSTLEIQRTEQGDSAMYLCASSLVTGAYGYTFGSGTRLTVV.

This clone was detected once. The chain is built from TRBV4-1 and TRBJ2-2; the match to TRBD2 covers 9 bases. After removal of 0 bases from V and 7 bases from J, the junction contained 6 bases not matched to a gene. Germline CDR1 and CDR2: MGHRA and YSYEKL. CDR3 length: 16 residues. CDR3 nucleotides: TGCGCCAGCAGCCAAGAACTGGGACTAGCAATCGGGGAGCTGTTTTTT. It yields the protein CASSQELGLAIGELFF.

This clone turned up a few times. J is TRBJ2-7 and V is TRBV9, with 8 bases that match TRBD1. V was clipped by 4 bases and J by 3 bases; unmatched bases: 6. The germline V gene has CDR1 SGDLS and CDR2 YYNGEE. CDR3 length: 14 residues. The chain's CDR3 is CASSPGQGNYEQYF. The DNA for the CDR3 is TGTGCCAGCAGCCCCGGACAGGGCAACTACGAGCAGTACTTC.

Only one count was recorded for this clone. The chain recombines TRBV5-6 with TRBJ1-2, with TRBD1 identical over 7 bases. The germline CDR1 and CDR2 sequences are SGHDT and YYEEEE. With 4 bases clipped from V and 4 bases from J, the junction kept 4 bases outside the gene matches. The CDR3 length is 13 residues. CDR3 residues: CASSQGQTYGYTF. The CDR3 DNA is TGTGCCAGCAGCCAGGGACAGACCTATGGCTACACCTTC. Full variable domain (missing parts from reference TRBV5-6 and TRBJ1-2): DAGVTQSPTHLIKTRGQQVTLRCSPKSGHDTVSWYQQALGQGPQFIFQYYEEEERQRGNFPDRFSGHQFPNYSSELNVNALLLGDSALYLCASSQGQTYGYTFGSGTRLTVV.

The rearrangement uses TRBV4-3 and TRBJ2-7; TRBD1 is a possible D gene (6 bases). V lost 2 bases, J lost 2 bases, and 10 bases lay in between. CDR3 length: 14 residues. Germline values: CDR1 LGHNA, CDR2 YSLEER. CDR3 bases: TGCGCCAGCAGCCAACAGGGGAAACCCTACGAGCAGTACTTC. Translation: CASSQQGKPYEQYF.

This chain joins TRBV5-1 and TRBJ1-2; D possibly corresponds to TRBD1 (6 bases). The V end was cut by 0 bases, the J end by 5 bases, with 11 bases between. Germline lookup yields CDR1 SGHRS and CDR2 YFSETQ. This CDR3 is built from 14 residues. This chain's CDR3 is CASSLVQGGYGYTF. The CDR3, as DNA: TGCGCCAGCAGCTTGGTACAGGGTGGTTATGGCTACACCTTC.

The V and J genes are TRBV28 and TRBJ2-1, with 10 bases fitting TRBD2. CDR1 and CDR2 (germline): MDHEN, SYDVKM. The V and J ends lost 5 bases and 4 bases, in that order; junction bases with no gene match: 8. This CDR3 comprises 16 residues. For the CDR3, the DNA is TGTGCCAGCAGTCCGCCGGGACTAGCGATATACAATGAGCAGTTCTTC. Protein sequence: CASSPPGLAIYNEQFF.

V is TRBV11-3 and J is TRBJ2-1, with D maybe TRBD1 (6 bases). The CDR3 contains 15 residues. The V end was cut by 5 bases, the J end by 5 bases, with 16 bases between. Per germline, CDR1 SGHNT and CDR2 YENEEA. CDR3 DNA sequence: TGTGCCAGCAGCCCAGGGGCTTATTCCCACAATGAGCAGTTCTTC. Protein: CASSPGAYSHNEQFF.

This chain joins TRBV18 and TRBJ2-4; 8 nucleotides line up with TRBD2. The V and J ends lost 6 bases and 11 bases, in that order; junction bases with no gene match: 15. This CDR3 is built from 15 residues. Per germline, CDR1 KGHSH and CDR2 LQKENI. The CDR3 here is CASSTGTSPQGLQYF. The CDR3 DNA reads as TGTGCCAGCTCCACCGGGACTAGTCCCCAAGGTCTTCAGTACTTC. Looking up the rest from reference TRBV18 and TRBJ2-4 gives the full variable domain: NAGVMQNPRHLVRRRGQEARLRCSPMKGHSHVYWYRQLPEEGLKFMVYLQKENIIDESGMPKERFSAEFPKEGPSILRIQQVVRGDSAAYFCASSTGTSPQGLQYFGAGTRLSVL.

The CDR3 protein is CASIHLGGDGYTF. Written as DNA, the CDR3 is TGTGCCAGCATCCACTTGGGAGGGGATGGCTACACCTTC. The chain joins TRBV6-1 to TRBJ1-2; perhaps TRBD1 as D (5 bases). Germline assignment: CDR1 MNHNS and CDR2 SASEGT. V was cut by 7 bases and J by 6 bases, with 15 bases left in between. The CDR3 has 13 amino acids.

The J gene is TRBJ1-4, the V gene TRBV9; D remains unclear. With 0 bases removed from V and 6 bases from J, the gap between germline ends came to 9 bases. Germline CDR1 is SGDLS and CDR2 is YYNGEE. The CDR3 is 14 residues long. CDR3 sequence reads: CASSVGAKHEKLFF. As DNA, the CDR3 is TGTGCCAGCAGCGTAGGGGCGAAGCATGAAAAACTGTTTTTT.

The chain links TRBV4-2 to TRBJ2-2; weak D call: TRBD2 (7 bases). The CDR3 loop spans 19 amino acids. Trimming took 1 base from V and 6 from J, leaving 24 bases between them. In germline, CDR1 is LGHNA, CDR2 YNFKEQ. CDR3 region: CASSQGSVRGAGSSGELFF. CDR3 nucleotide sequence: TGTGCCAGCAGCCAAGGATCCGTTCGGGGGGCTGGAAGTTCCGGGGAGCTGTTTTTT.

The chain links TRBV7-3 to TRBJ1-1; possibly TRBD1 for D (6 bases). V lost 5 bases and J lost 1, with 17 bases in between. CDR3 length: 16 residues. CDR1 SGHTA and CDR2 FQGTGA come from the germline V gene. CDR3 loop: CASSRLGGATNTEAFF. CDR3 coding DNA: TGTGCCAGCAGCCGACTTGGGGGGGCTACGAACACTGAAGCTTTCTTT.

The chain couples TRBV11-2 to TRBJ1-2; 10 bases are shared with TRBD1. The CDR3 consists of 14 residues. Trimming removed 5 bases from V and 4 bases from J; junction bases left unmatched: 4. Germline-derived CDR1 and CDR2 are SGHAT and FQNNGV. For the CDR3, the DNA is TGTGCCAGCAGCGGGACAGGGGAGGCCTATGGCTACACCTTC. This codes for CASSGTGEAYGYTF.